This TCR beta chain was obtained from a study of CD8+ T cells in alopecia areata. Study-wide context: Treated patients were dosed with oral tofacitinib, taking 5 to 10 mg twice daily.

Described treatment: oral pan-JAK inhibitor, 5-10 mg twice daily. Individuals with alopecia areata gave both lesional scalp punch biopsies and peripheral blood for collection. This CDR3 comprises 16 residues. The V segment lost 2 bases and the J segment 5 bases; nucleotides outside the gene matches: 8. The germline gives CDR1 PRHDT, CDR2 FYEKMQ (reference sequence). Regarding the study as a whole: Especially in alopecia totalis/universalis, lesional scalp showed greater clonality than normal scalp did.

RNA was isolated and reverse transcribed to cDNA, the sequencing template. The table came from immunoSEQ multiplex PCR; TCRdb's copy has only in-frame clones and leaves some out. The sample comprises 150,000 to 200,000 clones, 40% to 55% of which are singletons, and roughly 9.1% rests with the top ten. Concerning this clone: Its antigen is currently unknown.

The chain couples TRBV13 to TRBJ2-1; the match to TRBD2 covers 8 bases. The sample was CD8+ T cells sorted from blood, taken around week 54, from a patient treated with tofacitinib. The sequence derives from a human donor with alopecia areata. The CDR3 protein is CASSLYPGGVDNEQFF. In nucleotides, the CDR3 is TGTGCCAGCAGCTTATATCCCGGGGGGGTTGACAATGAGCAGTTCTTC.